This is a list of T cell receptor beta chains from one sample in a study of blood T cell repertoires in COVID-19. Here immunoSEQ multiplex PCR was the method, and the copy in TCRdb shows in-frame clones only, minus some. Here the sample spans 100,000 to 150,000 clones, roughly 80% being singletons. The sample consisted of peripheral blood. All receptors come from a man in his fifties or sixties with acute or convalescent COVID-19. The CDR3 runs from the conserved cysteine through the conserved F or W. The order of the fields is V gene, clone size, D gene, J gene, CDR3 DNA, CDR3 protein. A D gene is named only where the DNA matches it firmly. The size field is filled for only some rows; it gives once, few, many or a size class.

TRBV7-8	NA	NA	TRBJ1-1	TGTGCCAGCAGCCGTTCGGGGTTGAACACTGAAGCTTTCTTT	CASSRSGLNTEAFF
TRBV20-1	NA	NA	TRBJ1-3	TGCAGTGCTAATGAGGGGCCGCAGTCCGGAAACACCATATATTTT	CSANEGPQSGNTIYF
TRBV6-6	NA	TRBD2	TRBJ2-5	TGTGCCAGCAGTCATGCTGACCGACTAGCGGGGTACCGCGAGACCCAGTACTTC	CASSHADRLAGYRETQYF
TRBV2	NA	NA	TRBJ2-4	TGTGCCAGCAGGCCAACAGCTCCCGAGATTCAGTACTTC	CASRPTAPEIQYF
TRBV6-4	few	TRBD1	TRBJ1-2	TGTGCCAGCAGCCGTTATGGACAGGGGAACTATGGCTACACCTTC	CASSRYGQGNYGYTF
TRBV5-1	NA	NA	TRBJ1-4	TGCGCCAGCAGGGGGCAAGGTAATGAAAAACTGTTTTTT	CASRGQGNEKLFF
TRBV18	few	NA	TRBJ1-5	TGTGCCAGCTCTCCCGCGGGGGGTCGTAGCAATCAGCCCCAGCATTTT	CASSPAGGRSNQPQHF
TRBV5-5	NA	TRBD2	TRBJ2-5	TGTGCCAGCAGCCATGGGACTAGCGGGGAGACCCAGTACTTC	CASSHGTSGETQYF
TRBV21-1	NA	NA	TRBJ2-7	TGTGCCAGCAGCAAAGGGAGCTACGAGCAGTACTTC	CASSKGSYEQYF
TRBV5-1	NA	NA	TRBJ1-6	TGCGCCAGCCTAGGTTCACCCCTCCACTTT	CASLGSPLHF
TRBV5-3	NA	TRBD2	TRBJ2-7	TGTGCCAGAAGCGCGGGACTAGCGGGAGGGCCGGGCTACGAGCAGTACTTC	CARSAGLAGGPGYEQYF
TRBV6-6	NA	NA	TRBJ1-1	TGTGCCAGCATGGGAGGGGCGAACACTGAAGCTTTCTTT	CASMGGANTEAFF
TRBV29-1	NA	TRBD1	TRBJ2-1	TGCAGCGTTTACAGGGGTAATGAGCAGTTCTTC	CSVYRGNEQFF
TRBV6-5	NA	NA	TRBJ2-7	TGTGCCAGCAGGTCCGACAGTTACGAGCAGTACTTC	CASRSDSYEQYF
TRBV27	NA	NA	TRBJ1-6	TGTGCCAGCTCCGTACAGGGAACCTATAATTCACCCCTCCACTTT	CASSVQGTYNSPLHF
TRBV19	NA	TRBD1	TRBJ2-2	TGTGCCAGTAGTTCGAGACAGGGGGGAACCGGGGAGCTGTTTTTT	CASSSRQGGTGELFF
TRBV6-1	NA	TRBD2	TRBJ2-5	TGTGCCAGCAGTGAAGGGGCTAGCGGGAGCAAGACCCAGTACTTC	CASSEGASGSKTQYF
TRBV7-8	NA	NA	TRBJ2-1	TGTGCCAGCAGCCGAAGCGGGTTCTCCTACAATGAGCAGTTCTTC	CASSRSGFSYNEQFF
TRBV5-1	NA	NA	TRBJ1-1	TGCGCCAGCAGCTCCCTGACCCAGGGCGGCGCTGAAGCTTTCTTT	CASSSLTQGGAEAFF